This is a list of T cell receptor beta chains from one sample in a study of blood T cell repertoires in COVID-19. Assay used: immunoSEQ multiplex PCR; TCRdb lists only in-frame clones, some missing. The table lists tens of thousands of clones, roughly 84% of them singletons, with 6.9% in the top ten. Specimen: peripheral blood. The receptors were gathered from a man over 45 with active COVID-19. CDR3s include the opening cysteine and the closing phenylalanine or tryptophan. The D gene is left open where the match is weak. Size tells how often a clone was seen (once, few, many) or the class of an expanded clone, and some rows leave it out.

size: few
J: TRBJ2-6
V: TRBV2
D: TRBD1
DNA: TGTGCCAGCAGCCAAGGGACAGGGCTGACTTTC
CDR3: CASSQGTGLTF

size: NA
J: TRBJ2-3
V: TRBV7-3
D: TRBD2
DNA: TGTGCCAGCAGCTTAATTGCTAGCGGTGCTCCTAGCACAGATACGCAGTATTTT
CDR3: CASSLIASGAPSTDTQYF

size: NA
J: TRBJ2-3
V: TRBV7-8
D: NA
DNA: TGTGCCAGCAGCCCCCAGACGGGGGTCAGGGCAGATACGCAGTATTTT
CDR3: CASSPQTGVRADTQYF

size: NA
J: TRBJ2-1
V: TRBV9
D: NA
DNA: TGTGCCAGCAGCATGACGACAGGATCGGTCAATGAGCAGTTCTTC
CDR3: CASSMTTGSVNEQFF

size: NA
J: TRBJ1-6
V: TRBV6-2/TRBV6-3
D: NA
DNA: TGTGCCAGCAGCCTCAGGGGTTCACCCCTCCACTTT
CDR3: CASSLRGSPLHF

size: NA
J: TRBJ1-2
V: TRBV2
D: NA
DNA: TGTGCCAGCAGCTCGACGGGGGGGAATGGCTACACCTTC
CDR3: CASSSTGGNGYTF

size: NA
J: TRBJ2-2
V: TRBV19
D: NA
DNA: TGTGCCAGTACCCCCCAGGGCGGACGCACCGGGGAGCTGTTTTTT
CDR3: CASTPQGGRTGELFF

size: NA
J: TRBJ2-1
V: TRBV3-1/TRBV3-2
D: NA
DNA: TGTGCCAGCAGCCTCCGGGCAGGGCTTCGCAATGAGCAGTTCTTC
CDR3: CASSLRAGLRNEQFF

size: NA
J: TRBJ1-6
V: TRBV28
D: TRBD1
DNA: TGTGCCAGCACCGCGACAGGGAATTTTTCACCCCTCCACTTT
CDR3: CASTATGNFSPLHF

size: NA
J: TRBJ2-6
V: TRBV5-1
D: NA
DNA: TGCGCCAGCAGTCAACCAGGGTCGACTGGGGCCAACGTCCTGACTTTC
CDR3: CASSQPGSTGANVLTF

size: NA
J: TRBJ2-6
V: TRBV6-5
D: NA
DNA: TGTGCCAGCAGTTCACAGAGCTCTGGGGCCAACGTCCTGACTTTC
CDR3: CASSSQSSGANVLTF

size: few
J: TRBJ1-1
V: TRBV18
D: NA
DNA: TGTGCCAGCTCACCAAAGAACTTGAACACTGAAGCTTTCTTT
CDR3: CASSPKNLNTEAFF

size: NA
J: TRBJ2-1
V: TRBV29-1
D: TRBD2
DNA: TGCAGCGTTGAAGTTGGACTAGCGGGAGGGAAATCCAATGAGCAGTTCTTC
CDR3: CSVEVGLAGGKSNEQFF

size: NA
J: TRBJ2-3
V: TRBV11-3
D: NA
DNA: TGTGCCAGCAGCTTAGAAGTTCGACTAACCACAGATACGCAGTATTTT
CDR3: CASSLEVRLTTDTQYF

size: NA
J: TRBJ1-6
V: TRBV20-1
D: TRBD1
DNA: TGCAGTGCTAGTCCCGGACAGGGGGTGTCACCCCTCCACTTT
CDR3: CSASPGQGVSPLHF

size: NA
J: TRBJ1-2
V: TRBV20-1
D: NA
DNA: TGCAGCGGGAAAACAGGGTATGGCTACACCTTC
CDR3: CSGKTGYGYTF

size: NA
J: TRBJ1-3
V: TRBV18
D: TRBD1
DNA: TGTGCCAGCTCACTGACCGGGACAGGGGGGAACACCATATATTTT
CDR3: CASSLTGTGGNTIYF

size: NA
J: TRBJ2-1
V: TRBV18
D: NA
DNA: TGTGCCAGCTCACCAGGGCGGGGAGGATACAATGAGCAGTTCTTC
CDR3: CASSPGRGGYNEQFF

size: few
J: TRBJ1-2
V: TRBV10-3
D: NA
DNA: TGTGCCATCAGTGACCAGGCACTCGATGGCTACACCTTC
CDR3: CAISDQALDGYTF

size: NA
J: TRBJ2-5
V: TRBV5-6
D: TRBD1
DNA: TGTGCCAGCAGCTTCGGGACAGTCTTCCAAGAGACCCAGTACTTC
CDR3: CASSFGTVFQETQYF

size: once
J: TRBJ2-6
V: TRBV3-1/TRBV3-2
D: TRBD1
DNA: TGTGCCAGCAGCCAAATTCAGGGGGCTGGGGCCAACGTCCTGACTTTC
CDR3: CASSQIQGAGANVLTF

size: NA
J: TRBJ1-5
V: TRBV19
D: TRBD1
DNA: TGTGCCAGTAGTATAGTTCCGGGACAGGGACAGCCCCAGCATTTT
CDR3: CASSIVPGQGQPQHF

size: few
J: TRBJ2-7
V: TRBV6-1
D: TRBD1
DNA: TGTGCCAGCAGTGGCCCCACCCGACAGGGTGGTTCCTACGAGCAGTACTTC
CDR3: CASSGPTRQGGSYEQYF

size: NA
J: TRBJ2-1
V: TRBV12-3/TRBV12-4
D: NA
DNA: TGTGCCAGCAGCCGGACTAACAATGAGCAGTTCTTC
CDR3: CASSRTNNEQFF

size: once
J: TRBJ1-3
V: TRBV2
D: TRBD1
DNA: TGTGCCAGCGAGGGGACAGGGGTGGGAAACACCATATATTTT
CDR3: CASEGTGVGNTIYF

size: NA
J: TRBJ1-4
V: TRBV6-5
D: TRBD1
DNA: TGTGCCAGCAGTTTTACAGGGGGGGAAAAACTGTTTTTT
CDR3: CASSFTGGEKLFF

size: NA
J: TRBJ2-1
V: TRBV2
D: TRBD2
DNA: TGTGCCAGCAGCCCGGGGGGGAGGTACCCCTACAATGAGCAGTTCTTC
CDR3: CASSPGGRYPYNEQFF

size: NA
J: TRBJ1-5
V: TRBV6-5
D: NA
DNA: TGTGCCAGCAGTTCTACGACACCTACGAGCAATCAGCCCCAGCATTTT
CDR3: CASSSTTPTSNQPQHF

size: NA
J: TRBJ1-1
V: TRBV10-1
D: TRBD1
DNA: TGCGCCAGCAGTGAGGGACAGGGAAGTCGAGAAGCTTTCTTT
CDR3: CASSEGQGSREAFF

size: NA
J: TRBJ1-2
V: TRBV9
D: TRBD1
DNA: TGTGCCAGCACCGCTCCGGGACAGGATTACTATGGCTACACCTTC
CDR3: CASTAPGQDYYGYTF

size: NA
J: TRBJ2-5
V: TRBV12-3/TRBV12-4
D: NA
DNA: TGTGCCAGCAGTTTCCCGGGGACTCAGACCCAGTACTTC
CDR3: CASSFPGTQTQYF

size: NA
J: TRBJ2-2
V: TRBV7-2
D: TRBD1
DNA: TGTGCCAGCAGCTTAGTGGGACAGGCAACAACCGGGGAGCTGTTTTTT
CDR3: CASSLVGQATTGELFF

size: NA
J: TRBJ2-5
V: TRBV3-1/TRBV3-2
D: TRBD1
DNA: TGTGCCAGCAGCCAAGTAGGGACAGAAGAGACCCAGTACTTC
CDR3: CASSQVGTEETQYF

size: NA
J: TRBJ1-4
V: TRBV18
D: NA
DNA: TGTGCCAGCTCGGGGGGTGAAAAACTGTTTTTT
CDR3: CASSGGEKLFF

size: NA
J: TRBJ1-3
V: TRBV3-1/TRBV3-2
D: TRBD1
DNA: TGTGCCAGCAGCCAGCCCTCGACAGGGAATGGAAACACCATATATTTT
CDR3: CASSQPSTGNGNTIYF

size: NA
J: TRBJ2-6
V: TRBV6-5
D: NA
DNA: TGTGCCAGCAGTTACGGAGACTCTGGGGCCAACGTCCTGACTTTC
CDR3: CASSYGDSGANVLTF

size: NA
J: TRBJ2-3
V: TRBV5-1
D: NA
DNA: TGCGCCAGCAGCCCCGGAACGTGGGAGCGGAGGCCAGATACGCAGTATTTT
CDR3: CASSPGTWERRPDTQYF

size: NA
J: TRBJ2-3
V: TRBV5-1
D: TRBD2
DNA: TGCGCCAGCAGGATTAGCGGGGGGGCCAGAGATACGCAGTATTTT
CDR3: CASRISGGARDTQYF

size: NA
J: TRBJ1-4
V: TRBV24-1
D: NA
DNA: TGTGCCACCAGCCAAGAGAATTTAACTAATGAAAAACTGTTTTTT
CDR3: CATSQENLTNEKLFF

size: NA
J: TRBJ2-5
V: TRBV2
D: NA
DNA: TGTGCCAGCACCGAGGGAGAGACCCAGTACTTC
CDR3: CASTEGETQYF

size: NA
J: TRBJ2-3
V: TRBV9
D: NA
DNA: TGTGCCAGCAGCGTAGCCGGAAGGGGAAACACAGATACGCAGTATTTT
CDR3: CASSVAGRGNTDTQYF

size: NA
J: TRBJ2-3
V: TRBV19
D: TRBD2
DNA: TGTGCCAGTAGTATAGGGACTAGCGGGGGCACAGATACGCAGTATTTT
CDR3: CASSIGTSGGTDTQYF